These 2 T cell receptor beta chains share one sample of origin, sequenced in a study of prognosis after radiotherapy for stage I lung cancer. Genomic DNA yielded TCR beta CDR3, amplified by two-round multiplex PCR. It was primers specific to each TRBV and TRBJ gene that first-round PCR used. Each CDR3 protein gets one entry after TCRdb re-called the multiplex PCR reads with MiXCR. The sample lists about 14,000 distinct CDR3 sequences; 55% to 60% were seen once. This specimen was PBMCs, taken before or after stereotactic body radiation therapy (not recorded which). These receptor sequences come from a donor over 45 with non-small cell lung cancer.

By share, this clonotype counts as medium-sized. The V and J genes are TRBV28 and TRBJ1-3; 7 bases map to TRBD1. Germline CDR1 and CDR2: MDHEN and SYDVKM. The CDR3 totals 14 residues. V dropped 8 bases and J dropped 4; count of bases not matched to a gene: 8. Here the CDR3 reads CASLRQGGGNTIYF. Here the CDR3 DNA reads TGTGCCAGCCTGAGACAGGGTGGCGGAAACACCATATATTTT. The complete variable domain, with remaining parts taken from reference TRBV28 and TRBJ1-3, reads DVKVTQSSRYLVKRTGEKVFLECVQDMDHENMFWYRQDPGLGLRLIYFSYDVKMKEKGDIPEGYSVSREKKERFSLILESASTNQTSMYLCASLRQGGGNTIYFGEGSWLTVV.

This chain links TRBV20-1 with TRBJ2-1; 10 bases map to TRBD2. CDR1 and CDR2 from the germline V gene are DFQATT and SNEGSKA (reference sequence). The V gene end was trimmed by 3 bases and the J gene end by 7 bases; junction bases not matched to a gene: 12. This CDR3 has 16 amino acids. CDR3 bases: TGCAGTGCTAGCGGGCTAGCGGGAGCGAAGGGGAATGAGCAGTTCTTC. It specifies CSASGLAGAKGNEQFF.